This T cell receptor beta chain emerged from a study of regulatory T cells in long-lasting Graves disease. Study-wide results and limits: Segments TRBV28, TRBJ1-2 and TRBJ2-5 showed preferential usage in persistent disease. It is possible that accuracy was reduced by the small size of the sample.

V was shortened by 4 bases and J by 2 bases, with 18 bases between the two germline ends. CDR3 length: 15 residues. The germline V gene encodes CDR1 DFQATT and CDR2 SNEGSKA (reference sequence). This clonotype occurred many times. Antigen specificity is unknown. Time point here: persistent/refractory GD, antithyroid drugs over 5 years with positive TRAb. Generation of the TCR library employed RNA extracted from PBMCs. Doctors identified Graves' disease using the American Thyroid Association guidelines. Peripheral blood, roughly 8.8 milliliters of it, was drawn into EDTA tubes. For TCR beta, libraries came from iRepertoire HTBI primers and Arm-PCR of CDR3 regions. TCRdb reanalysed the multiplex PCR reads using MiXCR and keeps one entry per CDR3 protein. The data show about 340,000 distinct CDR3 sequences, around 19% seen once.

The sequence was collected from a female donor with Graves disease. Material: peripheral blood mononuclear cells (PBMCs), obtained when the disease was refractory, from a patient treated with antithyroid drugs. This chain joins TRBV20-1 and TRBJ2-7; the D gene could be TRBD1 or TRBD2 (7 bases each). Written as DNA, the CDR3 is TGCAGTGCTAACCCGGGGGGCAGGGGGGCCTACGAGCAGTACTTC. It specifies CSANPGGRGAYEQYF.